This paragraph covers one T cell receptor beta chain sequence. Its antigen remains unidentified. Germline V lookup: CDR1 LGHNA, CDR2 YSLEER. This CDR3 comprises 21 residues. With V trimmed by 3 bases and J by 5 bases, 27 bases remained unmatched. This record comes from a study of shared clonotypes between healthy human individuals. Whole-study results and caveats: Rarefaction exposed incomplete sorted-subset sequencing despite large depth. In contrast to clonotypes shared by all four donors, non-shared clonotypes had lower generation probabilities. Clonotype sharing among donors, it was expected, would be affected by sequencing depth.

Several immunoSEQ 96-well plates shared each subset's DNA, each plate a replicate. Measured with immunoSEQ multiplex PCR; TCRdb has only the in-frame clones, and not every one. The sample includes just under 95,000 clones, roughly three quarters seen only once; the top ten take approximately 55%. The sample taken for sequencing was memory CD8+ T cells sorted from blood. As to subset: CD45RO+ cells pooled with CCR7-negative TemRA cells. The receptor's source is a man in his thirties or forties in good health. This chain links TRBV4-3 with TRBJ2-5; TRBD2 matches at 7 bases. Here the CDR3 reads CASSQIARVLADIPSGETQYF. The CDR3 bases are TGCGCCAGCAGCCAGATCGCCCGCGTGCTAGCGGATATACCCTCGGGGGAGACCCAGTACTTC.